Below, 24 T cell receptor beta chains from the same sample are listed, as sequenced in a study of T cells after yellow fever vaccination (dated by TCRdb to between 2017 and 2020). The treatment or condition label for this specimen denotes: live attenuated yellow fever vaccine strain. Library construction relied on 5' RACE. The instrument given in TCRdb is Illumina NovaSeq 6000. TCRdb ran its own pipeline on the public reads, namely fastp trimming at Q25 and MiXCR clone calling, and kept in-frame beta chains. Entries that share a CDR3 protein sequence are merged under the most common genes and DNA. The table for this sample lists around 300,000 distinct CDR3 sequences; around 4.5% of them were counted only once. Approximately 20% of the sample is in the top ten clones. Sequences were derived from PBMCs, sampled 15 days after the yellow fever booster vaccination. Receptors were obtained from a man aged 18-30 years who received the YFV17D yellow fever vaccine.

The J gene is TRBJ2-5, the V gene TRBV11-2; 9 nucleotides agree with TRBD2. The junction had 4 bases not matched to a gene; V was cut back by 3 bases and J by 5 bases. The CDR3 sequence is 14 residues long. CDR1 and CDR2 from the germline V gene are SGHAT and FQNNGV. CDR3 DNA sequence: TGTGCCAGCAGCTTCGGTACTAGCGGGGAGACCCAGTACTTC. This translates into CASSFGTSGETQYF.

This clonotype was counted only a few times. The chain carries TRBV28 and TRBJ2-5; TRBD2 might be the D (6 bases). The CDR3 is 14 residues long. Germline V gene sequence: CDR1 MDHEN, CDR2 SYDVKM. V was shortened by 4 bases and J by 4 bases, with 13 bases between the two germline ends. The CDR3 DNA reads TGTGCCAGCAGTTCCGGGGGAGGTACAGAGACCCAGTACTTC. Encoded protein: CASSSGGGTETQYF.

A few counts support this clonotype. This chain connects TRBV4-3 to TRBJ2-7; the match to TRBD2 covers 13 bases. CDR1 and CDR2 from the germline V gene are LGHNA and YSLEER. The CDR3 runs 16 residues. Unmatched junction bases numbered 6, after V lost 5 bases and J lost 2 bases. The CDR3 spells CASSGGTSGEPYEQYF. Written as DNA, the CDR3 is TGCGCCAGCAGCGGGGGGACTAGCGGGGAACCCTACGAGCAGTACTTC.

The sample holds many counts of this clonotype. The CDR3 DNA reads as TGTGCCAGCAGCTTAGATGCTGATTCACCCCTCCACTTT. This sequence encodes CASSLDADSPLHF. The rearrangement joins TRBV7-6 to TRBJ1-6; no reliable D call. V dropped 1 base and J dropped 8 bases, with 6 bases sitting between them. CDR3 length equals 13 residues. Germline loops: CDR1 SGHVS, CDR2 FNYEAQ.

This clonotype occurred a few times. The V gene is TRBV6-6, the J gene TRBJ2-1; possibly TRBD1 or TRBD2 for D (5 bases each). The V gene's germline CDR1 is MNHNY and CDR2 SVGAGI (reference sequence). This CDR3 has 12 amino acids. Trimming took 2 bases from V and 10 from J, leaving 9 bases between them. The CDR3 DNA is TGTGCCAGCAGTTACGTCGGGGACGAGCAGTTCTTC. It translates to CASSYVGDEQFF.

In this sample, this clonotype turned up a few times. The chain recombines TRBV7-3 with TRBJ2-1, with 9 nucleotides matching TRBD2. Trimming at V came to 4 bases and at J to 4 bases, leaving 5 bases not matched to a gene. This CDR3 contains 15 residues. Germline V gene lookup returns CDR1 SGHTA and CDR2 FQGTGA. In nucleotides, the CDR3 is TGTGCCAGCAGCTGGCTAGCGGGGTCTTACAATGAGCAGTTCTTC. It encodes CASSWLAGSYNEQFF.

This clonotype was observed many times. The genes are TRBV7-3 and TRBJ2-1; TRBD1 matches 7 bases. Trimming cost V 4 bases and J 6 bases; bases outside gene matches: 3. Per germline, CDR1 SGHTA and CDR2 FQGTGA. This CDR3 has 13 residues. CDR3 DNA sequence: TGTGCCAGCAGCTCGGACAGGACCAATGAGCAGTTCTTC. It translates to CASSSDRTNEQFF.

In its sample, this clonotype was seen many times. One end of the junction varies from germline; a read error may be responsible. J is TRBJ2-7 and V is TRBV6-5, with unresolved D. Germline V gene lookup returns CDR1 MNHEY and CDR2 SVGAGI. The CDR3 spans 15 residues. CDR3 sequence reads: CASSYSKGYSDEQYF. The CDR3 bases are TGTGCCAGCAGTTACTCGAAAGGTTACTCCGACGAGCAGTACTTC.

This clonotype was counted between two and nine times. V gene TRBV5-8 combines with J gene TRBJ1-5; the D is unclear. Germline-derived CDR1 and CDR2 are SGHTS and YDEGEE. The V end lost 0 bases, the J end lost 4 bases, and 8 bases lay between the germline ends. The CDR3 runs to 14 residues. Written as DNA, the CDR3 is TGTGCCAGCAGCTTGGGGTGGGCAAATCAGCCCCAGCATTTT. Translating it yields CASSLGWANQPQHF. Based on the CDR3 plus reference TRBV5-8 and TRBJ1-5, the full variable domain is EAGVTQSPTHLIKTRGQQATLRCSPISGHTSVYWYQQALGLGLQFLLWYDEGEERNRGNFPPRFSGRQFPNYSSELNVNALELEDSALYLCASSLGWANQPQHFGDGTRLSIL.

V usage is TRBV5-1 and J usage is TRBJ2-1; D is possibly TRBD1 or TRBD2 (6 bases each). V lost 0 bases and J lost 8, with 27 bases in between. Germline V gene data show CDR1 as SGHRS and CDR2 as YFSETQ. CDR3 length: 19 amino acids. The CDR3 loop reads CASSLAGAGGGARADEQFF. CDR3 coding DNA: TGCGCCAGCAGCTTGGCCGGGGCCGGAGGGGGAGCGAGAGCGGATGAGCAGTTCTTC.

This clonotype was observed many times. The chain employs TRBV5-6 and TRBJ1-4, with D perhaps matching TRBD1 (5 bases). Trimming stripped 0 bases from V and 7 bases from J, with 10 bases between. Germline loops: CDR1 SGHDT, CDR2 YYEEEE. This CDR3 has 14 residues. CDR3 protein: CASSLGQGREKLFF. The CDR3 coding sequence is TGTGCCAGCAGCTTGGGGCAGGGCCGTGAAAAACTGTTTTTT.

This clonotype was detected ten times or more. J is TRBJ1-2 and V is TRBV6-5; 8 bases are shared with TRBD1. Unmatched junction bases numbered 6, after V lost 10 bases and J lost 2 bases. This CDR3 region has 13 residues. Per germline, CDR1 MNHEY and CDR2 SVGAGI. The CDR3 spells CAISRQGNYGYTF. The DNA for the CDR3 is TGTGCCATCTCCAGACAGGGGAACTATGGCTACACCTTC.

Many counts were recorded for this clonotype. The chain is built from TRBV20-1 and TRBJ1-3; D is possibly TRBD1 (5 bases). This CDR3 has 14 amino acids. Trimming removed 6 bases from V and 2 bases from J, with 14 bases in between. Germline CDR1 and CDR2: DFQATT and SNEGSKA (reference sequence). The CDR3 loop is CSAAEGLTGNTIYF. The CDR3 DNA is TGCAGTGCCGCCGAGGGGCTTACTGGAAACACCATATATTTT.

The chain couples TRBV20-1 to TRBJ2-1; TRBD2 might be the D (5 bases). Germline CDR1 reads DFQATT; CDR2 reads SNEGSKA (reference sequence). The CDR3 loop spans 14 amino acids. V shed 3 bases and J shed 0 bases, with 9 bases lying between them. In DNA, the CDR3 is TGCAGTGCTAGGAGGGCGAGCTCCTACAATGAGCAGTTCTTC. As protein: CSARRASSYNEQFF.

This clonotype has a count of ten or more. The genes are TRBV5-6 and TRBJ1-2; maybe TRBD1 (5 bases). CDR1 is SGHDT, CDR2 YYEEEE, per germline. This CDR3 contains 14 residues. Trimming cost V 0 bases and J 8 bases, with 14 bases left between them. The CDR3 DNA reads TGTGCCAGCAGCTTGGTTTGGCAGGGTGAAGGCTACACCTTC. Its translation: CASSLVWQGEGYTF.

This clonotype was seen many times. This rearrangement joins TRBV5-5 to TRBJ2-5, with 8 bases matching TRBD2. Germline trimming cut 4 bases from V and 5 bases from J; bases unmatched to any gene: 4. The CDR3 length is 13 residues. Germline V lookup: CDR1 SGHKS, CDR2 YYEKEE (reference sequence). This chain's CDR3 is CASSGLAGETQYF. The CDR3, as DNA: TGTGCCAGCAGCGGACTAGCCGGGGAGACCCAGTACTTC.

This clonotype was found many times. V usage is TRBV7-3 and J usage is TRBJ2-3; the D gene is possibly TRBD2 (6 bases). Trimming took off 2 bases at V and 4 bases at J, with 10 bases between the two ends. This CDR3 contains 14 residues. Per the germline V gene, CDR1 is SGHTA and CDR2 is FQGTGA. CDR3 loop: CASSLAGSADTQYF. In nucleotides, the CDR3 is TGTGCCAGCAGCTTAGCGGGGTCGGCAGATACGCAGTATTTT. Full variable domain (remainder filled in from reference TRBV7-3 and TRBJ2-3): GAGVSQTPSNKVTEKGKYVELRCDPISGHTALYWYRQSLGQGPEFLIYFQGTGAADDSGLPNDRFFAVRPEGSVSTLKIQRTERGDSAVYLCASSLAGSADTQYFGPGTRLTVL.

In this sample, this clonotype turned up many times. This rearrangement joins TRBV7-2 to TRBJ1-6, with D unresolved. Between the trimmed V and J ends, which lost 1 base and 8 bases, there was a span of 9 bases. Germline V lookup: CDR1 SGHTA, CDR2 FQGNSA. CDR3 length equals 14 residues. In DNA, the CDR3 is TGTGCCAGCAGCTTAGGGTCAGGCGATTCACCCCTCCACTTT. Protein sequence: CASSLGSGDSPLHF.

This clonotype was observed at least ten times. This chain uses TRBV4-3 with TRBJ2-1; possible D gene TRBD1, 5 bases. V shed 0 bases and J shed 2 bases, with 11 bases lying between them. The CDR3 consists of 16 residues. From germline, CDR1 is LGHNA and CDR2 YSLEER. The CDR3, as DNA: TGCGCCAGCAGCCAAGATTTACAGGCTGCCTACAATGAGCAGTTCTTC. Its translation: CASSQDLQAAYNEQFF.

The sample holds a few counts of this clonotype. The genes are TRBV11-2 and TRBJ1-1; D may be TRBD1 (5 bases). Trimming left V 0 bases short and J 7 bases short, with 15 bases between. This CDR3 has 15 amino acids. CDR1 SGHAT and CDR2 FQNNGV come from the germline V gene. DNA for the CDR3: TGTGCCAGCAGCTTAGATGCAGCGGGGACCGGTGAAGCTTTCTTT. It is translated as CASSLDAAGTGEAFF.

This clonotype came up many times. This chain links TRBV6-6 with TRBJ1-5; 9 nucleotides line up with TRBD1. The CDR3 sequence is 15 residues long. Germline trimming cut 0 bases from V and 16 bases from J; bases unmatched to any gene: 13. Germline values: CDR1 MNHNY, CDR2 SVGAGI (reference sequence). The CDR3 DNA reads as TGTGCCAGCAGTTACTCCTCCCGGGACAGGGCCCTTCGACATTTT. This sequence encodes CASSYSSRDRALRHF.

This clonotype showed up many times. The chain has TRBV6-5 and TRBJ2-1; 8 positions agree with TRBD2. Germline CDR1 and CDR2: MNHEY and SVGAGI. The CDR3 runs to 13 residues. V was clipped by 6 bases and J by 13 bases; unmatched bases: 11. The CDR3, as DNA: TGTGCCAGCAGCCCGGGGGGGGCGATGAATCAGTTCTTC. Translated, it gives CASSPGGAMNQFF.

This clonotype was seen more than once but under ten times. The CDR3 is CASSLMWGRSVTQYF. The CDR3, as DNA: TGTGCCAGCAGCTTGATGTGGGGGAGGTCGGTTACGCAGTATTTT. V usage is TRBV5-5 and J usage is TRBJ2-3; TRBD2 might be the D (6 bases). This CDR3 is 15 amino acids long. Germline loops: CDR1 SGHKS, CDR2 YYEKEE (reference sequence). Trimming removed 1 base at V and 8 bases at J, with 17 bases between.

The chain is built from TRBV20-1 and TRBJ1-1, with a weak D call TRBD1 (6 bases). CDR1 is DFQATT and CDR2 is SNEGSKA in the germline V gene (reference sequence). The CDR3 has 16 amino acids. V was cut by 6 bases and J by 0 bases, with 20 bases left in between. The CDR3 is CSAPPPPGGLNTEAFF. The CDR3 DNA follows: TGCAGTGCCCCCCCTCCCCCCGGGGGCTTGAACACTGAAGCTTTCTTT.